The 3 T cell receptor beta chains given below trace back to one sample, sequenced in a study of T cell clones after liver transplantation. Data came from immunoSEQ multiplex PCR; TCRdb stores just in-frame clones and leaves some out. The table lists about 74,000 clones, about four fifths of them singletons. The input for sequencing was CD4+ T cells from blood, taken before liver transplant. Receptors were obtained from a human donor who received a liver transplant.

The count of this clone is one. The genes are TRBV28 and TRBJ2-3; 13 nucleotides match TRBD2. CDR3 length equals 16 residues. Germline V gives CDR1 MDHEN, CDR2 SYDVKM. The junction had 12 bases not matched to a gene; V was cut back by 9 bases and J by 6 bases. This chain's CDR3 is CASTDPTSGRIDTQYF. The CDR3, as DNA: TGTGCCAGTACCGACCCGACTAGCGGGAGGATCGATACGCAGTATTTT.

The chain recombines TRBV12-5 with TRBJ2-2, with 9 bases matching TRBD1. The V and J ends lost 6 bases and 4 bases, in that order; junction bases with no gene match: 6. The germline CDR1 and CDR2 sequences are LGHNT and FRNRAP. This CDR3 comprises 15 residues. This CDR3 reads CASGQGAPGTGELFF. The CDR3 nucleotides are TGTGCTAGTGGACAGGGGGCGCCGGGCACCGGGGAGCTGTTTTTT.

The chain is built from TRBV7-9 and TRBJ1-5, with D possibly matching TRBD1 (5 bases). Trimming stripped 5 bases from V and 5 bases from J, with 19 bases between. The length of the CDR3 is 16 residues. The germline V gene encodes CDR1 SEHNR and CDR2 FQNEAQ (reference sequence). Here the CDR3 reads CASSPLRVNSYQPQHF. As DNA, the CDR3 is TGTGCCAGCAGCCCACTCAGGGTGAATTCTTATCAGCCCCAGCATTTT.